This T cell receptor (beta chain) was recorded in a study of regulatory T cells in long-lasting Graves disease. The wider study: Patients with new Graves' disease had used antithyroid drugs below 3 months.

The germline V gene has CDR1 MDHEN and CDR2 SYDVKM. The CDR3 length is 13 residues. V lost 5 bases and J lost 1, with 8 bases in between. Through Arm-PCR of CDR3 regions and iRepertoire HTBI primers, TCR beta libraries were built. TCRdb called the multiplex PCR reads again in MiXCR, with one record for every CDR3 protein. The sample consists of more than 400,000 distinct CDR3 sequences, less than 20% of them appearing once. This sample's time point: newly diagnosed GD, antithyroid drugs for less than 3 months. Preparation of the TCR library used RNA extracted from PBMCs. A further study also used this sample, focusing on T cells in Graves' hyperthyroidism and ophthalmopathy. This second study notes: Subjects aged 18 to 65 presented with newly diagnosed hyperthyroidism of less than 2 months' duration. The HTBI primer set was used in a first-round RT-PCR of the TCR CDR3. Most expanded thyroid clonotypes above 0.001 recurred in blood.

The chain links TRBV28 to TRBJ1-2; no clear D gene. Source: peripheral blood mononuclear cells (PBMCs), taken at new diagnosis, from a patient treated with antithyroid drugs. The clonotype was recovered from a woman aged 25-40 years with Graves disease. The CDR3 is CASSERNNYGYTF. The CDR3, as DNA: TGTGCCAGCAGTGAAAGGAATAACTATGGCTACACCTTC.